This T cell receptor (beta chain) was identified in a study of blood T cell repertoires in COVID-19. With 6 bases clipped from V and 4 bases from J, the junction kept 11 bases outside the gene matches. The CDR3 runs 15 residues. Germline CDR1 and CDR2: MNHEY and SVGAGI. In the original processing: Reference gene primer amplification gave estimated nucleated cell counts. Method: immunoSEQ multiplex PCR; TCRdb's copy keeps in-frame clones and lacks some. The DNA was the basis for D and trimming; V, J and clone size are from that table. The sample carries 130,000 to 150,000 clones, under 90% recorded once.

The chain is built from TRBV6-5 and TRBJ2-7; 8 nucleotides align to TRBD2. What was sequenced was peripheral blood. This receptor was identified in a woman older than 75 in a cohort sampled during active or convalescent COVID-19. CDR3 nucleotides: TGTGCCAGCAGCCCCCTTGGTAGCGGGGCGTACGAGCAGTACTTC. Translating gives CASSPLGSGAYEQYF.